The rows below give T cell receptor beta chains drawn from one sample of a study of monozygotic twins with inflammatory bowel disease. TCRdb reprocessed the 5' RACE reads; each CDR3 protein has one entry and no DNA is given. Its table records roughly 200,000 distinct CDR3 sequences. The material sequenced was blood. The origin of the receptors is a human donor with ulcerative colitis or Crohn's disease, or a healthy co-twin of an affected twin (not recorded which). Each CDR3 is given with its conserved first and last residue.

CDR3 protein,V gene,J gene
CSARSIGGNTIYF,TRBV20-1,TRBJ1-3
CASSWEIVGDYNEQFF,TRBV7-9,TRBJ2-1
CASSLELLSPLF,TRBV7-9,TRBJ1-1
CASSAANSNQPQHF,TRBV6-1,TRBJ1-5
CASSPWTVNTGELFF,TRBV12-3/TRBV12-4,TRBJ2-2
CATKLGTENSPLHF,TRBV7-2,TRBJ1-6
CASSFPGTEAFF,TRBV5-1,TRBJ1-1
CSVGVSQETQYF,TRBV29-1,TRBJ2-5
CASGREGKPYEQYF,TRBV21-1,TRBJ2-7
CASSQDGRLKGNEQFF,TRBV4-1,TRBJ2-1
CASSLKGAWTTYEQYF,TRBV27,TRBJ2-7
CAISRGQGGNEQYF,TRBV10-3,TRBJ2-7
CASSLGPGAVEQYF,TRBV7-9,TRBJ2-7
CASSLPHRDSLTDTQYF,TRBV7-9,TRBJ2-3
CASSEDRVRETQYF,TRBV19,TRBJ2-5
CASSPAIGTGEKLFF,TRBV7-9,TRBJ1-4
CAISEARVSYNEQFF,TRBV10-3,TRBJ2-1
CASSVGQFNQPQHF,TRBV9,TRBJ1-5
CASSVSGESLYEQYF,TRBV9,TRBJ2-7
CASSWGTESAEAFF,TRBV5-1,TRBJ1-1
CASSLYGGVDTGELFF,TRBV5-1,TRBJ2-2
CASSLDGGGSPLHF,TRBV7-2,TRBJ1-6
CSARAPGDPDREKLFF,TRBV20-1,TRBJ1-4
CSASGQGVFGYTF,TRBV20-1,TRBJ1-2
CASSFPPRGTQYF,TRBV28,TRBJ2-3
CASSWGTGKFLGYTF,TRBV12-3/TRBV12-4,TRBJ1-2
CSARGSPGQGMTDTQYF,TRBV20-1,TRBJ2-3
CASSLTDGGTDTQYF,TRBV9,TRBJ2-3
CASKDRGLSNQPQHF,TRBV2,TRBJ1-5
CASSLEGDTEAFF,TRBV7-6,TRBJ1-1
CASSTGDGTEAFF,TRBV10-1,TRBJ1-1
CASSLSSTPYGYTF,TRBV6-1,TRBJ1-2
CASRLDPGGSPLHF,TRBV5-1,TRBJ1-6
CASSFTGTGELPLHF,TRBV28,TRBJ1-6
CASSSRISDTQYF,TRBV5-4,TRBJ2-3
CASSLLEFASGNTIYF,TRBV5-1,TRBJ1-3
CASSYGPWSPTDGFSYEQYF,TRBV6-2/TRBV6-3,TRBJ2-7
CASSRRGGRAAGYTF,TRBV7-6,TRBJ1-2
CSATTGAGANVLTF,TRBV20-1,TRBJ2-6
CASSTPSADTQYF,TRBV7-8,TRBJ2-3
CASSESQGREQYF,TRBV10-2,TRBJ2-7
CASSPVGNEKLFF,TRBV5-6,TRBJ1-4
CASRFAPGQGTDTQYF,TRBV7-2,TRBJ2-3
CASSTRAGGAYNEQFF,TRBV28,TRBJ2-1
CASSLGGQSNQPQHF,TRBV5-1,TRBJ1-5
CASSLYNRGATGELFF,TRBV5-1,TRBJ2-2
CASSQQGAGYNEQFF,TRBV5-1,TRBJ2-1